This TCR beta chain was obtained from a study of Graves' ophthalmopathy and Graves' hyperthyroidism (dated by TCRdb to 2016 to 2018). As for the study more broadly: Peripheral blood was collected at initial diagnosis, before any treatment. The study used TCR beta repertoire signatures to distinguish Graves' ophthalmopathy from Graves' hyperthyroidism and to predict progression to ophthalmopathy. In total, 135 blood samples were TCR-sequenced: 40 to 45 ophthalmopathy, some 75 hyperthyroidism and about 17 hyperthyroidism-to-ophthalmopathy patients. To explore V-J signatures that distinguish ophthalmopathy from hyperthyroidism, a discovery set of about a hundred patients was enrolled, made up of 43 with ophthalmopathy and 57 with stable hyperthyroidism. An independent validation cohort was composed of 18 to 20 hyperthyroidism patients and around 16 patients who later progressed from hyperthyroidism to ophthalmopathy. T-cell repertoires of thyroid tissue and blood were compared in 5 or 6 hyperthyroidism patients. After sampling, hyperthyroidism patients received methimazole starting at 30 mg daily, and ophthalmopathy patients received high-dose intravenous methylprednisolone.

For repertoire sequencing, the TCR beta CDR3 regions were amplified from RNA transcripts. The first round of RT-PCR was done with HTBI primers and the Qiagen OneStep RT-PCR kit, and was followed by a second round of multiplex PCR, then size selection and purification. The libraries underwent paired-end sequencing with 100 bp reads on an Illumina HiSeq2000. Per the source publication's procedure: SOAPnuke was used for read processing, and reads with adapters, uncalled bases, a mean Phred below 15, or no exact constant-primer or identifier match were discarded. COPE v1.2.5 was used to merge high-quality paired reads. Clonotypes were defined as unique nucleotide sequences and were aligned to IMGT TRB V, D and J references using MiTCR v1.1. The analysis was limited to V-J combinations with a frequency above 0.0001, which together covered just over 98% of the repertoires. A TCR clonal expansion and chaos score per V-J combination was defined as the ratio of F50 clonal expansion to chaos observed in the TCRdist matrix. Welch's t-statistics and random forest were used to reduce the features to some 13 V-J combinations, which were then used as input to a naive Bayes classifier. The similarity between thyroid and blood repertoires was quantified using the Morisita-Horn index. TCRdb's own reprocessing of the public reads used fastp at Q25 and MiXCR and kept productive beta chains. Rows with a matching CDR3 protein are joined into one entry that keeps the most common DNA and genes. TCRdb's processing, not the authors' own work, is the source of the V and J calls. This sample is represented by approximately 700,000 distinct CDR3 sequences; about 38% of them were singletons. The ten largest make up over 2.5% of the sample.

Beyond this particular receptor, the publication reports: Most expanded thyroid clonotypes with frequency above 0.001 were also detected in blood, suggesting blood repertoires may reflect the thyroid immune response. Sample size was not statistically predetermined, and group allocation was not concealed from the investigators. Ophthalmopathy was separated from stable hyperthyroidism by the 13-signature model with around 88% sensitivity and less than 82% specificity in cross-validation and with 80%/75% in the test set. In validation, the model predicted ophthalmopathy progression with 70.59% sensitivity and roughly 72% specificity; some twelve predicted patients were CT-confirmed with GO in a median of approximately six months.

Ophthalmopathy patients were characterized by moderately to severely active disease, a Clinical Activity Score of at least 3, a NOSPECS grade of at least 4, and a disease duration under 3 months. Patients with other autoimmune diseases, uncontrolled infections, pregnancy or lactation were excluded from the study. Clinical symptoms, serum thyroxine, TRAb, thyroid ultrasound and orbital computed tomography were used for diagnosis. PBMCs were isolated from 10 ml of fresh peripheral blood by Ficoll-Paque density gradient centrifugation. Trizol reagent was used to extract the total RNA, and its quality was then checked on an Agilent 2100 Bioanalyzer. From the cysteine up to the phenylalanine, the CDR3 has a length of 15 residues. The CDR3 DNA has 45 bases and is translated from base 1. V gives up 0 bases and J gives up 4 bases, and the segment between their germline ends measures 7 bases. Reading the germline V gene gives CDR1 SGHAT and CDR2 FQNNGV.

Ten or more counts support this clonotype. Its cognate antigen has yet to be identified. Per-base quality was not reported, and no clone a single base away is much larger than it. The rearranged chain carries TRBV11-2 and TRBJ1-6; the D segment cannot be called with confidence. The sequence was obtained from an adult man with Graves' ophthalmopathy. Sequenced material: peripheral blood. The nucleotide sequence reads as follows: TGTGCCAGCAGCTTAGACAGACCTTATAATTCACCCCTCCACTTT. Translated, it reads CASSLDRPYNSPLHF. Full variable domain (CDR3 extended with the reference TRBV11-2 and TRBJ1-6 proteins): EAGVAQSPRYKIIEKRQSVAFWCNPISGHATLYWYQQILGQGPKLLIQFQNNGVVDDSQLPKDRFSAERLKGVDSTLKIQPAKLEDSAVYLCASSLDRPYNSPLHFGNGTRLTVT.